This T cell receptor (beta chain) is from a study of blood T cell repertoires in COVID-19. Study information: Some COVID-19 samples were acute and others convalescent; all came from the United States, Italy and Spain.

A few counts support this clone. Per germline, CDR1 LGHNA and CDR2 YSLEER. The CDR3 covers 15 residues. V shed 0 bases and J 3 bases; nucleotides not matched to a gene: 5. Only in-frame clones appear in the TCRdb table, and some are missing; sequencing was by immunoSEQ multiplex PCR. The sample has some 70,000 clones; 86% are singletons. This sequence originates from a man under 40 with acute or convalescent COVID-19. The sequenced sample consisted of peripheral blood. V is TRBV4-3 and J is TRBJ2-7; 7 positions match TRBD1. For the CDR3, the DNA is TGCGCCAGCAGCCAAGAGACAGGGTTTTACTACGAGCAGTACTTC. Protein: CASSQETGFYYEQYF.